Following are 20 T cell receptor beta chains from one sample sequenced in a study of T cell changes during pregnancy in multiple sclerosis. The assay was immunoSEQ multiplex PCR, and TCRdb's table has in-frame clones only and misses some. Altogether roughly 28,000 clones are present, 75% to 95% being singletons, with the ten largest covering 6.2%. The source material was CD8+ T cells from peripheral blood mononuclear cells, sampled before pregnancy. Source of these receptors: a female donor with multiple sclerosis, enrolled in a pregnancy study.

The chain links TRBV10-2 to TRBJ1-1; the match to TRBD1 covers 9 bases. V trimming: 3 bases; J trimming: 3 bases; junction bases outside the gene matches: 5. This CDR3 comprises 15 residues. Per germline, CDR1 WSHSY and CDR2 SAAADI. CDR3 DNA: TGCGCCAGCAGTGACATAGGGACAGGGTACACTGAAGCTTTCTTT. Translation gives CASSDIGTGYTEAFF.

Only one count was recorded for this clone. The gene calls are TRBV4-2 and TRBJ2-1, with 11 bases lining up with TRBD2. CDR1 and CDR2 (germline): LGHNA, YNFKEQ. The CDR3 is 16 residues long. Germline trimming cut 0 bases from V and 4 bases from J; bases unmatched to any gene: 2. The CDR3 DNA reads TGTGCCAGCAGCCAAGACGCTAGCGGGAGGTACAATGAGCAGTTCTTC. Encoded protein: CASSQDASGRYNEQFF.

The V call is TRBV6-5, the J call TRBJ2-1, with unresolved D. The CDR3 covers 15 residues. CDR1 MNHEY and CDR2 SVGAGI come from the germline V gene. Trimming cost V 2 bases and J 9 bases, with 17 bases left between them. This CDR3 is CASSYDLSSKAEQFF. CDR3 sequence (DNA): TGTGCCAGCAGTTACGACTTGTCCAGCAAGGCTGAGCAGTTCTTC.

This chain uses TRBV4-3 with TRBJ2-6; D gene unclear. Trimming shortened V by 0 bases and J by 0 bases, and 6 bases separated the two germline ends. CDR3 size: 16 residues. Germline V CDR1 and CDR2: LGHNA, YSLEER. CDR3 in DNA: TGCGCCAGCAGCCAAGACGCGGTCTCTGGGGCCAACGTCCTGACTTTC. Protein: CASSQDAVSGANVLTF.

The CDR3 loop is CASSQDTDRSYEQYF. The CDR3 DNA sequence: TGCGCCAGCAGCCAAGATACGGACAGGAGTTACGAGCAGTACTTC. The chain is built from TRBV4-3 and TRBJ2-7, with 7 bases matching TRBD1. The CDR3 runs to 15 residues. V was pared by 0 bases and J by 4 bases, with 6 bases of the junction left unmatched. Germline CDR1 reads LGHNA; CDR2 reads YSLEER.

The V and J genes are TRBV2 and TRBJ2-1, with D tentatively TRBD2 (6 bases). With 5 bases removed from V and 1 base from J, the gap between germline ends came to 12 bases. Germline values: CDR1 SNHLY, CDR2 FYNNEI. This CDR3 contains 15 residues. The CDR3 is CASSFVGSSYNEQFF. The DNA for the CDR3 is TGTGCCAGCAGTTTCGTCGGGAGTTCCTACAATGAGCAGTTCTTC.

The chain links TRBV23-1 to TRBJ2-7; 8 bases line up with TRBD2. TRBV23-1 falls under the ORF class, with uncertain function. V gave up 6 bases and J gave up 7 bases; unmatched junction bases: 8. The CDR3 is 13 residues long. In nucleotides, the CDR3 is TGCGCCAGCAGAGGACTAGCCCTTGCGGAGCAGTACTTC. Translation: CASRGLALAEQYF.

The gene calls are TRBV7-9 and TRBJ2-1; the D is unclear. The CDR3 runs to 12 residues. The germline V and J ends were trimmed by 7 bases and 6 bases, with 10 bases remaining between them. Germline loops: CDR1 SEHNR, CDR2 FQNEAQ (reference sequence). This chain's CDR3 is CASIPNLNEQFF. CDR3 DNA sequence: TGTGCCAGCATCCCTAACCTCAATGAGCAGTTCTTC.

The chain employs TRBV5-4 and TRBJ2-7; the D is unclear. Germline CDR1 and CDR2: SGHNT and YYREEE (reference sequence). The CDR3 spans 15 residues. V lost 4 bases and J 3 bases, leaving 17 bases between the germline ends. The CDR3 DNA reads TGTGCCAGCAGCCAAGTAGTCGACTCCAACTACGAGCAGTACTTC. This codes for CASSQVVDSNYEQYF.

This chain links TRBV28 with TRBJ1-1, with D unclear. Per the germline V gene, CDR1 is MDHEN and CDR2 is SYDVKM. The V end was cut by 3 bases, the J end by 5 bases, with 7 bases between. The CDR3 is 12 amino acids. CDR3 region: CASSFRGTEAFF. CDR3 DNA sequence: TGTGCCAGCAGTTTTAGAGGGACTGAAGCTTTCTTT.

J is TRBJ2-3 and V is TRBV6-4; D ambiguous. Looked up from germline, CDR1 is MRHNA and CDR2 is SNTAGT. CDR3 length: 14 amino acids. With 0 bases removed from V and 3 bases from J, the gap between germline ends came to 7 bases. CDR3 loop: CASSDSYSTDTQYF. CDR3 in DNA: TGTGCCAGCAGTGACTCGTACTCGACAGATACGCAGTATTTT.

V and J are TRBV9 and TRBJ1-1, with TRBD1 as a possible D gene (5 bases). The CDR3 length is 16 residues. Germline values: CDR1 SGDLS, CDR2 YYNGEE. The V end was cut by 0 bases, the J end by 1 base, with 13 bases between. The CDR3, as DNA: TGTGCCAGCAGCGTAGAGCACACAGGTTGGAACACTGAAGCTTTCTTT. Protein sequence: CASSVEHTGWNTEAFF.

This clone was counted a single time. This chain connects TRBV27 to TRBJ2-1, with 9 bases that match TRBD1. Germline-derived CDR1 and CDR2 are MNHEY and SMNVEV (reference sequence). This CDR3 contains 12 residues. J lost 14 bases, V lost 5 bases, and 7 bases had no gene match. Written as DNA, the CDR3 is TGTGCCAGCAGTCGGGCCGACAGGGGGGAGTTCTTC. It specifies CASSRADRGEFF.

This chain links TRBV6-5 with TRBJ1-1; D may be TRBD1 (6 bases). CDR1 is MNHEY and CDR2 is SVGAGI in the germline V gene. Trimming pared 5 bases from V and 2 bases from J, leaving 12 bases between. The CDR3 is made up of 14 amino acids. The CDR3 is CASSQLQGNTEAFF. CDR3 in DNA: TGTGCCAGCAGTCAATTACAGGGTAACACTGAAGCTTTCTTT.

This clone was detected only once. CDR3 bases: TGTGCCACCAGCAGAGATCGACAGGTCAATCAGCCCCAGCATTTT. Translated, it gives CATSRDRQVNQPQHF. This chain joins TRBV15 and TRBJ1-5; D perhaps matches TRBD1 (6 bases). CDR1 and CDR2 (germline): LNHNV, YYDKDF (reference sequence). V gave up 0 bases and J gave up 3 bases, with 9 bases separating them. This CDR3 is 15 amino acids long.

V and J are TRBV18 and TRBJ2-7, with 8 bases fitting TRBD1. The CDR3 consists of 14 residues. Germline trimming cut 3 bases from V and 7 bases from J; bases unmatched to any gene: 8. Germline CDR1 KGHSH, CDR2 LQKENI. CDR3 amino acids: CASSPKTGAVEQYF. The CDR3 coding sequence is TGTGCCAGCTCACCTAAGACAGGGGCGGTAGAGCAGTACTTC.

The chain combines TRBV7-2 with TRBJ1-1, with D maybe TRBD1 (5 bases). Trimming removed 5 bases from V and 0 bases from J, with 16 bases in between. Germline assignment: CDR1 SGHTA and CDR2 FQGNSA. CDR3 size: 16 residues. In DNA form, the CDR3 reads TGTGCCAGCAGCCGATGGGACTTCCTCATGAACACTGAAGCTTTCTTT. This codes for CASSRWDFLMNTEAFF.

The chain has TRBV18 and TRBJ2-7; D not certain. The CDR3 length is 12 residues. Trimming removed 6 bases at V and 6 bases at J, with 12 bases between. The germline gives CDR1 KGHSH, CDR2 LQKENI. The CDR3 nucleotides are TGTGCCAGCTCTTCTTGGCTAGGCGAGCAGTACTTC. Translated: CASSSWLGEQYF.

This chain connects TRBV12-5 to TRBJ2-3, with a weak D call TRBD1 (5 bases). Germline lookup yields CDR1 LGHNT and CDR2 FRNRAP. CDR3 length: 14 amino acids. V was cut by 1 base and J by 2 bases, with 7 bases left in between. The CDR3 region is CASGLGQSTDTQYF. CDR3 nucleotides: TGTGCTAGTGGTTTGGGACAGTCCACAGATACGCAGTATTTT.

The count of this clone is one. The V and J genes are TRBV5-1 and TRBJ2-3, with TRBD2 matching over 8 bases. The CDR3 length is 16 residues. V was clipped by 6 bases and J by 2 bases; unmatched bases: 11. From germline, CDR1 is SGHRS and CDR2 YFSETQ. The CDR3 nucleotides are TGCGCCAGCACTCCCGGGACTAGTTCCTACACAGATACGCAGTATTTT. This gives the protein CASTPGTSSYTDTQYF.